These 23 T cell receptor beta chains originate from one sample sequenced in a study of blood T cell repertoires in COVID-19. TCRdb's table, derived via immunoSEQ multiplex PCR, lists solely in-frame clones and lacks some. The data show some 140,000 clones, less than 80% seen once. Sequenced material: peripheral blood. The receptors here all came from a man in his 60s with acute or convalescent COVID-19.

The chain has TRBV28 and TRBJ1-2; 9 positions agree with TRBD1. The ends lost 5 bases at V and 2 bases at J; junction bases unmatched: 9. In germline, CDR1 is MDHEN, CDR2 SYDVKM. This CDR3 has 16 residues. CDR3 sequence (DNA): TGTGCCAGCAGTCCCGCGGGACAGGGATGGAACTATGGCTACACCTTC. This gives the protein CASSPAGQGWNYGYTF.

This clone is medium-sized (0.01 to 0.1%) by share. This sequence joins TRBV28 and TRBJ2-1, with 7 bases matching TRBD2. The CDR3 totals 16 residues. The trim removed 10 bases at V and 0 bases at J, leaving 12 bases unmatched. Germline values: CDR1 MDHEN, CDR2 SYDVKM. The CDR3 nucleotides are TGTGCCACGGGAGGCCCGCCGGGAGGCTCCTACAATGAGCAGTTCTTC. Protein sequence: CATGGPPGGSYNEQFF. Full variable domain (remainder filled in from reference TRBV28 and TRBJ2-1): DVKVTQSSRYLVKRTGEKVFLECVQDMDHENMFWYRQDPGLGLRLIYFSYDVKMKEKGDIPEGYSVSREKKERFSLILESASTNQTSMYLCATGGPPGGSYNEQFFGPGTRLTVL.

The V and J genes are TRBV7-2 and TRBJ1-5; D perhaps matches TRBD1 (6 bases). The CDR3 runs 15 residues. Germline-derived CDR1 and CDR2 are SGHTA and FQGNSA. Trimming took 1 base from V and 7 from J, leaving 14 bases between them. CDR3 DNA: TGTGCCAGCAGCTTAGGTTGGGGGCGCGGGCAGCCCCAGCATTTT. Translated, it gives CASSLGWGRGQPQHF.

CDR3 sequence reads: CASSQDSRNYNEQFF. Here the CDR3 DNA reads TGTGCCAGCAGTCAAGACAGCAGAAACTACAATGAGCAGTTCTTC. This chain uses TRBV6-2 or TRBV6-3 with TRBJ2-1; possibly TRBD1 for D (5 bases). V was pared by 5 bases and J by 3 bases, with 14 bases between. This CDR3 comprises 15 residues. Germline CDR1 and CDR2: MNHEY and SVGEGT.

This clone appeared a few times. The V gene is TRBV5-1, the J gene TRBJ2-1; TRBD2 matches 15 bases. In germline, CDR1 is SGHRS, CDR2 YFSETQ. J lost 7 bases, V lost 4 bases, and 3 bases had no gene match. The CDR3 spans 15 residues. The CDR3 region has the DNA TGCGCCAGCAGCGGCGGGACTAGCGGGAGGAATGAGCAGTTCTTC. Its translation: CASSGGTSGRNEQFF.

The J gene is TRBJ1-1, the V gene TRBV6-2 or TRBV6-3; maybe TRBD1 (5 bases). This CDR3 is 12 amino acids long. Germline CDR1 MNHEY, CDR2 SVGEGT. Trimming left V 5 bases short and J 4 bases short, with 8 bases between. CDR3 coding DNA: TGTGCCAGCAGTCCAGGGCCCACTGAAGCTTTCTTT. Its translation is CASSPGPTEAFF.

The chain employs TRBV6-2 or TRBV6-3 and TRBJ1-1; the match to TRBD1 covers 11 bases. The CDR3 extends over 16 amino acids. Germline V gene data show CDR1 as MNHEY and CDR2 as SVGEGT. V shed 3 bases, J shed 6 bases, and the junction held 9 bases outside the gene matches. CDR3 protein: CASSYGQGATGAEAFF. DNA of the CDR3: TGTGCCAGCAGTTATGGACAGGGGGCTACTGGCGCTGAAGCTTTCTTT.

The chain uses TRBV27 and TRBJ2-6; D might be TRBD1 (5 bases). V was trimmed by 2 bases and J by 0 bases, leaving 20 bases between them. CDR1 and CDR2 from the germline V gene are MNHEY and SMNVEV (reference sequence). CDR3 length equals 20 residues. The CDR3 coding sequence is TGTGCCAGCAGTTTAAAGAGTTTTTCGGACATGCCCTCTGGGGCCAACGTCCTGACTTTC. Amino acid sequence: CASSLKSFSDMPSGANVLTF.

The rearrangement links TRBV5-4 to TRBJ2-7; D possibly corresponds to TRBD1 (5 bases). Germline V CDR1 and CDR2: SGHNT, YYREEE (reference sequence). CDR3 length: 14 residues. Trimming cost V 0 bases and J 5 bases, with 12 bases left between them. The CDR3 region has the DNA TGTGCCAGCAGCTTGGAGCAGGGTTCCGACGAGCAGTACTTC. Amino acids: CASSLEQGSDEQYF.

The genes are TRBV18 and TRBJ1-1, with 7 bases that match TRBD1. V lost 0 bases, J lost 6 bases, and 7 bases stayed unmatched. Germline V gene sequence: CDR1 KGHSH, CDR2 LQKENI. The CDR3 has 15 amino acids. For the CDR3, the DNA is TGTGCCAGCTCACCACCGACAGGGTTGGGGGCTGAAGCTTTCTTT. Residues: CASSPPTGLGAEAFF.

This chain uses TRBV28 with TRBJ2-1, with 9 bases aligning to TRBD1. The V gene end was trimmed by 2 bases and the J gene end by 7 bases; junction bases not matched to a gene: 6. The CDR3 extends over 15 amino acids. Per the germline V gene, CDR1 is MDHEN and CDR2 is SYDVKM. In DNA form, the CDR3 reads TGTGCCAGCAGTTTAGGGGGACAGGGTGGGAATGAGCAGTTCTTC. Protein: CASSLGGQGGNEQFF.

This clone was detected only once. V usage is TRBV29-1 and J usage is TRBJ1-2; TRBD1 agrees at 8 bases. From germline, CDR1 is SQVTM and CDR2 ANQGSEA. V lost 7 bases to trimming and J lost 10 bases; unmatched junction nucleotides: 11. CDR3 size: 12 residues. Here the CDR3 DNA reads TGCAGCGATTATGGGACAGGCGCTTCCTACACCTTC. Encoded protein: CSDYGTGASYTF.

The chain is built from TRBV18 and TRBJ2-1; possibly TRBD2 for D (5 bases). Germline CDR1 and CDR2: KGHSH and LQKENI. Trimming stripped 0 bases from V and 9 bases from J, with 9 bases between. This CDR3 has 13 residues. The CDR3 coding sequence is TGTGCCAGCTCACCACCCGGGGAGAGTGAGCAGTTCTTC. This encodes CASSPPGESEQFF.

The CDR3 bases are TGTGCCAGCTCAGCCGACAGGGTCCGGGAGCAGTACTTC. Protein: CASSADRVREQYF. The chain has TRBV18 and TRBJ2-7; 7 bases line up with TRBD1. Germline V gives CDR1 KGHSH, CDR2 LQKENI. This CDR3 has 13 amino acids. The trim removed 5 bases at V and 7 bases at J, leaving 8 bases unmatched.

This chain links TRBV12-3 or TRBV12-4 with TRBJ2-5, with D possibly TRBD2 on 5 matching bases. V gave up 6 bases and J gave up 8 bases, with 16 bases separating them. There are 13 residues in the CDR3. CDR3 residues: CASSRDSEATQYF. The CDR3 nucleotides read TGTGCCAGCAGCCGGGATAGCGAGGCCACCCAGTACTTC.

This chain joins TRBV5-6 and TRBJ2-5, with D possibly being TRBD2 (6 bases). The germline V gene has CDR1 SGHDT and CDR2 YYEEEE. This CDR3 comprises 15 residues. V lost 1 base to trimming and J lost 4 bases, with 14 bases between them. The CDR3 region is CASSLNGRGGETQYF. The CDR3 DNA sequence: TGTGCCAGCAGCTTGAACGGGAGAGGCGGAGAGACCCAGTACTTC.

The CDR3 sequence: CASSYGGEVSEQYF. CDR3 bases: TGTGCCAGCAGTTACGGGGGGGAAGTTAGCGAGCAGTACTTC. The chain couples TRBV28 to TRBJ2-7; TRBD2 agrees at 8 bases. J lost 6 bases, V lost 4 bases, and 8 bases had no gene match. CDR1 is MDHEN, CDR2 SYDVKM, per germline. The CDR3 contains 14 residues. Filled out from reference TRBV28 and TRBJ2-7, the complete variable domain reads DVKVTQSSRYLVKRTGEKVFLECVQDMDHENMFWYRQDPGLGLRLIYFSYDVKMKEKGDIPEGYSVSREKKERFSLILESASTNQTSMYLCASSYGGEVSEQYFGPGTRLTVT.

The J gene is TRBJ2-1, the V gene TRBV7-2, with D perhaps TRBD2 (5 bases). The CDR3 is made up of 16 amino acids. From germline, CDR1 is SGHTA and CDR2 FQGNSA. V shed 1 base and J shed 4 bases, with 14 bases lying between them. The CDR3 coding sequence is TGTGCCAGCAGCTTAGGAGGGAGCGTGGAATACAATGAGCAGTTCTTC. Protein: CASSLGGSVEYNEQFF.

The CDR3 reads CAWTGDSGNTIYF. The CDR3 DNA reads TGTGCCTGGACAGGGGACTCTGGAAACACCATATATTTT. This chain links TRBV30 with TRBJ1-3, with D perhaps TRBD1 (6 bases). The CDR3 has 13 residues. In germline, CDR1 is GTSNPN, CDR2 SVGIG (reference sequence). Between the trimmed V and J ends, which lost 4 bases and 0 bases, there was a span of 7 bases.

The chain has TRBV9 and TRBJ2-1, with 7 positions matching TRBD2. The J segment lost 7 bases and the V segment lost 0 bases, leaving 13 bases of the junction unmatched. This CDR3 contains 17 residues. Germline lookup yields CDR1 SGDLS and CDR2 YYNGEE. The chain's CDR3 is CASSVVPTAGVGNEQFF. For the CDR3, the DNA is TGTGCCAGCAGCGTAGTCCCCACTGCGGGAGTAGGAAATGAGCAGTTCTTC.

This clone occurred a few times. The chain combines TRBV28 with TRBJ1-5; TRBD1 aligns across 9 bases. The germline gives CDR1 MDHEN, CDR2 SYDVKM. Trimming at V came to 3 bases and at J to 0 bases, leaving 3 bases not matched to a gene. The CDR3 loop spans 16 amino acids. The CDR3 nucleotides read TGTGCCAGCAGTTTGACAGGGGGGATTAGCAATCAGCCCCAGCATTTT. Protein product: CASSLTGGISNQPQHF.

The chain combines TRBV27 with TRBJ1-1; D unresolved. The CDR3 covers 14 residues. Looked up from germline, CDR1 is MNHEY and CDR2 is SMNVEV (reference sequence). V lost 4 bases and J 4 bases, leaving 13 bases between the germline ends. CDR3 DNA sequence: TGTGCCAGCAGTTCACCGGGGTGGGGCACTGAAGCTTTCTTT. It encodes CASSSPGWGTEAFF.

V and J are TRBV3-1 (or the pseudogene TRBV3-2) and TRBJ1-5; 8 positions agree with TRBD1. V shed 1 base and J 5 bases; nucleotides not matched to a gene: 4. Germline CDR1 reads LGHDT; CDR2 reads YNNKEL (reference sequence). The CDR3 has 15 amino acids. CDR3 nucleotides: TGTGCCAGCAGCCAAGGACAGGGGTCATATCAGCCCCAGCATTTT. This encodes CASSQGQGSYQPQHF.